This is a list of T cell receptor beta chains from one sample in a study of radiation and T cells in renal cell carcinoma. Method: immunoSEQ multiplex PCR; TCRdb's copy keeps in-frame clones and lacks some. The data contain some 150,000 clones, around 90% of them singletons. Sequenced here: blood, sampled from a patient whose treatment included radiotherapy and nephrectomy. All receptors derive from a woman in her forties or fifties with renal cell carcinoma. Both conserved end residues are part of each CDR3. A D gene is named only where the DNA matches it firmly.

v_call,d_call,cdr3_aa
TRBV7-9,-,CASSPFTQYNEQFF
TRBV4-2,TRBD2,CASSQGGLAGLSSYNEQFF
TRBV9,-,CASSPGRGDDTEAFF
TRBV2,TRBD2,CASTPGGGNYEQYF
TRBV9,-,CASSEGGQGGYNEQFF
TRBV6-1,-,CASRAGIVGGELFF
TRBV5-1,-,CASSFVAGGHTDTQYF
TRBV7-3,-,CASSGNYSPLHF
TRBV2,TRBD2,CASRGTSVSYEQYF
TRBV9,TRBD1,CASSAQSGGGGATEAFF
TRBV4-2,-,CASSQPHKTNEKLFF
TRBV9,-,CASSVGGYQETQYF
TRBV7-9,-,CASSLGATYEQYF
TRBV7-2,TRBD1,CASSFDRVNYNSPLHF
TRBV6-1,TRBD2,CASSELAGETDTQYF
TRBV7-2,-,CASSPSGTESGELFF
TRBV29-1,-,CSVHTGTHNEQFF
TRBV2,TRBD2,CASSELGRGGYVGANVLTF
TRBV4-1,TRBD1,CASSQDRTGNSPLHF
TRBV6-1,-,CASSEPGGLGNTEAFF
TRBV5-1,TRBD1,CASSPGTGSSEQYF
TRBV20-1,-,CSARITGGYTF
TRBV2,-,CASSVGGPNTEAFF
TRBV7-2,TRBD2,CASTLGGLGGETQYF
TRBV30,-,CAYSLGGVQDTQYF
TRBV18,TRBD1,CASSPQGASEKLFF
TRBV5-1,-,CASSLAVGYNEQFF